This T cell receptor (beta chain) was sequenced during a study of blood T cell repertoires in COVID-19. Original handling: Amplifying reference gene primers gave estimates of nucleated cell counts. Clones were sequenced by immunoSEQ multiplex PCR, and TCRdb holds only the in-frame ones, with some missing. The DNA was the basis for D and trimming; V, J and clone size are from that table. The sample holds some 75,000 clones; 65% to 85% are singletons and the top ten take 10% to 15%. This CDR3 has 16 residues. V lost 3 bases to trimming and J lost 4 bases; unmatched junction nucleotides: 7. Per germline, CDR1 KGHDR and CDR2 SFDVKD. This clone was detected a few times. Those enrolled in Seattle joined during active infection and were followed longitudinally afterward.

Sequenced: peripheral blood. The receptor was isolated from a man aged 45 to 65 with COVID-19, enrolled during active disease. The chain uses TRBV24-1 and TRBJ2-2; 7 bases are a match to TRBD2. This CDR3 is CATSDPGLVPTGELFF. The CDR3 DNA follows: TGTGCCACCAGTGATCCCGGACTAGTCCCCACCGGGGAGCTGTTTTTT.